This note documents a single T cell receptor (beta chain) sequence. Its specificity is unknown. This sample was taken from a study of a mutant IDH1 vaccine in newly diagnosed glioma. Study background: Treated patients had a mean age of 40.4 years and a roughly 62% male, 37.5% female split. Before enrollment, the patients had been treated with radiotherapy alone, temozolomide alone, or both together. Most of them had received both. The study's findings and limits: Vaccine-induced responses were seen in 93.3% of patients, spanning several MHC alleles. Pseudoprogression showed no apparent link to changes in top peripheral T cell clonotypes.

Sequencing used immunoSEQ multiplex PCR; TCRdb keeps in-frame clones, though not all of them. The data hold some 38,000 clones, with roughly 92% observed a single time. Stated time point: baseline, week 1 (first vaccination visit). Treatment meaning: pre-vaccination baseline after standard-of-care therapy. This CDR3 has 14 residues. From germline, CDR1 is SGDLS and CDR2 YYNGEE. Between the trimmed V and J ends, which lost 3 bases and 3 bases, there was a span of 11 bases. The sample in question was PBMCs, obtained from a glioma patient treated with radiotherapy, temozolomide or both. This chain joins TRBV9 and TRBJ2-3, with D hard to call. The sequence was collected from a man aged 18 to 30 with glioma. The CDR3 DNA follows: TGTGCCAGCAGCGGATTGGGATCTACAGATACGCAGTATTTT. Its protein product is CASSGLGSTDTQYF.